This is a list of T cell receptor beta chains from one sample in a study of T-cell reconstitution after alpha-beta-depleted transplantation in children. One entry per CDR3 protein, called by TCRdb with MiXCR from the PCR reads. The sample has 450,000 to 600,000 distinct CDR3 sequences, roughly 10% seen once. This material consisted of PBMCs, taken before TCRalphabeta/CD19-depleted stem cell transplant. The source is a child younger than 10 with inherited bone marrow failure, due to receive a stem cell transplant. CDR3s include the opening cysteine and the closing phenylalanine or tryptophan. A D gene is named only where the DNA matches it firmly. Size tells how often a clone was seen (once, few, many) or the class of an expanded clone, and some rows leave it out.

abundance: many
v_gene: TRBV9
d_gene: TRBD1
j_gene: TRBJ1-1
CDR3nt: TGTGCCAGCAGCGTTACAGGGGGCCTCACTGAAGCTTTCTTT
CDR3aa: CASSVTGGLTEAFF

abundance: many
v_gene: TRBV24-1
d_gene: -
j_gene: TRBJ2-1
CDR3nt: TGTGCCACCAGTGTCTCGGGAGTAAGTAGCTCCTACAATGAGCAGTTCTTC
CDR3aa: CATSVSGVSSSYNEQFF

abundance: few
v_gene: TRBV23-1
d_gene: -
j_gene: TRBJ2-5
CDR3nt: TGCGCCAGCAGTCGGATCTATGAGACCCAGTACTTC
CDR3aa: CASSRIYETQYF

abundance: -
v_gene: TRBV5-4
d_gene: TRBD1
j_gene: TRBJ2-2
CDR3nt: TGTGCCAGCAGCTTGGCCCAAGGACAGGGGGCCGGGGAGCTGTTTTTT
CDR3aa: CASSLAQGQGAGELFF

abundance: few
v_gene: TRBV20-1
d_gene: -
j_gene: TRBJ1-4
CDR3nt: TGCAGTGCCCGCGTGTCGACTTCTAATGAAAAACTGTTTTTT
CDR3aa: CSARVSTSNEKLFF

abundance: many
v_gene: TRBV29-1
d_gene: -
j_gene: TRBJ1-2
CDR3nt: TGCAGCGTTGCAGGGGTATATGGCTACACCTTC
CDR3aa: CSVAGVYGYTF

abundance: -
v_gene: TRBV27
d_gene: -
j_gene: TRBJ2-1
CDR3nt: TGTGCCAGCAGTTTATTGTACCCAAAGGGCAATGAGCAGTTCTTC
CDR3aa: CASSLLYPKGNEQFF

abundance: many
v_gene: TRBV12-3/TRBV12-4
d_gene: -
j_gene: TRBJ1-6
CDR3nt: TGTGCCAGCAGTTTTGTGGGAGGTAATTCACCCCTCCACTTT
CDR3aa: CASSFVGGNSPLHF

abundance: -
v_gene: TRBV28
d_gene: TRBD1
j_gene: TRBJ2-2
CDR3nt: TGTGCCAGCACCCCCCCCAACAGGGGGCCGCCGGAGCTGTTTTTT
CDR3aa: CASTPPNRGPPELFF

abundance: -
v_gene: TRBV3-1
d_gene: TRBD2
j_gene: TRBJ2-7
CDR3nt: TGTGCCAGCAAAGTTCCGGGACTAGCGGTCTCCTACGAGCAGTACTTC
CDR3aa: CASKVPGLAVSYEQYF

abundance: many
v_gene: TRBV9
d_gene: -
j_gene: TRBJ2-7
CDR3nt: TGTGCCAGCAGCGCTTCAGCCACGGGAGTCGGCGAGCAGTACTTC
CDR3aa: CASSASATGVGEQYF

abundance: many
v_gene: TRBV20-1
d_gene: -
j_gene: TRBJ2-3
CDR3nt: TGCAGTGCAAGGGTCCTTAGCACAGATACGCAGTATTTT
CDR3aa: CSARVLSTDTQYF

abundance: many
v_gene: TRBV7-9
d_gene: -
j_gene: TRBJ1-5
CDR3nt: TGTGCCAGCAGCTTTTTCGATCAGCCCCAGCATTTT
CDR3aa: CASSFFDQPQHF

abundance: -
v_gene: TRBV29-1
d_gene: TRBD1
j_gene: TRBJ1-2
CDR3nt: TGCAGCGTTGAGCCCCTGGACAGGGCCCTTGGCTACACCTTC
CDR3aa: CSVEPLDRALGYTF

abundance: few
v_gene: TRBV13
d_gene: -
j_gene: TRBJ2-7
CDR3nt: TGTGCCAGCAGCGCCTCCTATGGGGACTACGAGCAGTACTTC
CDR3aa: CASSASYGDYEQYF

abundance: few
v_gene: TRBV24-1
d_gene: -
j_gene: TRBJ2-3
CDR3nt: TGTGCCACCAGTGATCTCGGACAGCTTAGCACAGATACGCAGTATTTT
CDR3aa: CATSDLGQLSTDTQYF

abundance: few
v_gene: TRBV11-2
d_gene: -
j_gene: TRBJ1-3
CDR3nt: TGTGCCAGCAGCTTAGTCAAGGGGACACCTGGAAACACCATATATTTT
CDR3aa: CASSLVKGTPGNTIYF

abundance: few
v_gene: TRBV29-1
d_gene: TRBD1
j_gene: TRBJ2-1
CDR3nt: TGCAGCGTTGATTACAGGGGCCGGAGGCAGTTCTTC
CDR3aa: CSVDYRGRRQFF

abundance: few
v_gene: TRBV27
d_gene: TRBD1
j_gene: TRBJ2-7
CDR3nt: TGTGCCAGCAGAACGAGGGCAGGGGGCGTCTACGAGCAGTACTTC
CDR3aa: CASRTRAGGVYEQYF

abundance: many
v_gene: TRBV30
d_gene: -
j_gene: TRBJ2-3
CDR3nt: TGTGCCTGGAGCGATCTGGACTCCTTCGGGGCGCAGTATTTT
CDR3aa: CAWSDLDSFGAQYF

abundance: many
v_gene: TRBV7-9
d_gene: -
j_gene: TRBJ1-1
CDR3nt: TGTGCCAGCAGCTTTAAGGACAGATTAGGTGAAGCTTTCTTT
CDR3aa: CASSFKDRLGEAFF

abundance: -
v_gene: TRBV6-1
d_gene: TRBD1
j_gene: TRBJ1-2
CDR3nt: TGTGCCAGCAGTACGACAGGGGGAGGAGGCTACACCTTC
CDR3aa: CASSTTGGGGYTF

abundance: few
v_gene: TRBV11-2
d_gene: -
j_gene: TRBJ1-3
CDR3nt: TGTGCCAGCAGCTCCCGACGCGTTTCCCGAAGCTCTGGAAACACCATATATTTT
CDR3aa: CASSSRRVSRSSGNTIYF

abundance: many
v_gene: TRBV4-3
d_gene: TRBD1
j_gene: TRBJ2-2
CDR3nt: TGCGCCAGCAGCCAGATAACCGGGACAGCGGTTCCCGGGGAGCTGTTTTTT
CDR3aa: CASSQITGTAVPGELFF

abundance: -
v_gene: TRBV7-4
d_gene: TRBD1
j_gene: TRBJ1-4
CDR3nt: TGTGCCAGCAGCTTAGCAGGTTCGAGTGGACAGGGGTCGTCTAATGAAAAACTGTTTTTT
CDR3aa: CASSLAGSSGQGSSNEKLFF

abundance: -
v_gene: TRBV19
d_gene: TRBD2
j_gene: TRBJ2-1
CDR3nt: TGTGCCAGTAGTATAGATCGTATGATAGCGGGGTACAATGAGCAGTTCTTC
CDR3aa: CASSIDRMIAGYNEQFF

abundance: few
v_gene: TRBV20-1
d_gene: TRBD2
j_gene: TRBJ2-2
CDR3nt: TGCAGTGCTGGTGCCTTTTTGCGGGAGGGCTCGAGGACCGGGGAGCTGTTTTTT
CDR3aa: CSAGAFLREGSRTGELFF